This T cell receptor (beta chain) was documented in a study of glioma-infiltrating T cells. Broader study findings: CDR3 overlap between tissue and blood was very small. Non-neoplastic patients had below-expected tissue-blood divergence, while all gliomas exceeded expectation.

Using RNA template, CDR3s of TCR alpha and beta were amplified with iRepertoire arm-PCR. For one-step reverse transcription and amplification, about 90-400 ng of tissue mRNA or PBMC total RNA was used. A single record per CDR3 protein comes from TCRdb applying MiXCR to the multiplex PCR reads. The sample contains around 93,000 distinct CDR3 sequences, roughly 40% of which appear only once. There are many counts of this clonotype. Its antigen is still unknown. This TCR came from a human donor with low-grade glioma or glioblastoma, undergoing nonglioma brain surgery, or in good health (not recorded which). The source material was glioma tissue, nonneoplastic brain tissue, or PBMCs (not recorded which).

The CDR3 spells CASAGTSDSDEQFF. Here the CDR3 DNA reads TGTGCCAGTGCCGGGACTAGTGATTCGGATGAGCAGTTCTTC. J is TRBJ2-1 and V is TRBV28; 8 nucleotides line up with TRBD2. Germline CDR1 reads MDHEN; CDR2 reads SYDVKM. The CDR3 extends over 14 amino acids. The V segment lost 9 bases and the J segment 8 bases; nucleotides outside the gene matches: 12.